This T cell receptor (beta chain) is from a study of blood T cell repertoires in COVID-19. Study-wide background: PBMCs, B-cell-depleted T cells, or T cells provided the cDNA or gDNA that made up the material.

The CDR3 loop spans 12 amino acids. Looked up from germline, CDR1 is SEHNR and CDR2 is FQNEAQ (reference sequence). Between the trimmed V and J ends, which lost 5 bases and 5 bases, there was a span of 8 bases. TCRdb keeps only in-frame clones here, not all; method: immunoSEQ multiplex PCR. Found here are 75,000 to 80,000 clones, about 86% of them singletons; the top ten hold about a sixth. This TCR was sampled from a human donor in a cohort sampled during active COVID-19. Sequencing used peripheral blood. V and J are TRBV7-9 and TRBJ2-3; D is unresolved. As DNA, the CDR3 is TGTGCCAGCAGCCCACTTATAGATACGCAGTATTTT. This gives the protein CASSPLIDTQYF. Full variable domain (remainder filled in from reference TRBV7-9 and TRBJ2-3): DTGVSQNPRHKITKRGQNVTFRCDPISEHNRLYWYRQTLGQGPEFLTYFQNEAQLEKSRLLSDRFSAERPKGSFSTLEIQRTEQGDSAMYLCASSPLIDTQYFGPGTRLTVL.